Listed below are T cell receptor beta chains from one sample, sequenced in a study of T cell responses to AZD1222 COVID-19 vaccine. Clones were read by immunoSEQ multiplex PCR, and TCRdb kept only the in-frame ones, dropping some. The repertoire holds 150,000 or so clones, with around nine tenths as singletons. Sequencing used peripheral blood, obtained on day 0 of AZD1222 vaccination. These receptors were taken from an adult in good health. The conserved cysteine and the conserved F or W are not part of the CDR3 here.

j_call v_call cdr3_aa
TRBJ1-1 TRBV9 ASSLSQGANTEAF
TRBJ2-2 TRBV5-4 ASSINTGELF
TRBJ2-1 TRBV5-1 ASSLSRTSGRPPF
TRBJ2-5 TRBV5-6 ASSWGQGAGETQY
TRBJ1-2 TRBV5-8 ASREGRGFYGYT
TRBJ1-4 TRBV5-1 ASSFDGATNEKLF
TRBJ2-2 TRBV12-5 ASGLGTGSTGELF
TRBJ1-1 TRBV3-1/TRBV3-2 ASSQEMDFEAF
TRBJ2-2 TRBV29-1 SVEVGQTNTGELF
TRBJ1-4 TRBV5-1 ASSLQGGTNEKLF
TRBJ1-1 TRBV10-3 AISEGQGGSGTEAF